A single sample is the source of the 24 T cell receptor beta chains below, sequenced in a study of T cells in Graves' hyperthyroidism and ophthalmopathy (dated by TCRdb to 2018 to 2020). Libraries came from multiplex PCR. Sequencing instrument: Illumina HiSeq 2000. TCR beta CDR3 regions were amplified from RNA transcripts. For the first round of RT-PCR on the TCR CDR3, the HTBI primer set was used together with the Qiagen OneStep RT-PCR kit. The public reads were quality trimmed at Q25 with fastp and then assembled into clones with MiXCR by TCRdb, keeping productive beta chains. Here each entry gathers all rows of one CDR3 protein and keeps the most common genes and DNA. The sample profile shows some 650,000 distinct CDR3 sequences; more than 15% of them were found once. The ten top clones hold approximately 3.5% of the sample. The source material was blood. These TCRs come from a middle-aged woman with Graves' ophthalmopathy.

The chain joins TRBV2 to TRBJ2-5, with TRBD2 as a possible D gene (5 bases). V was trimmed by 7 bases and J by 3 bases, leaving 15 bases between them. This CDR3 is built from 14 residues. Germline V gives CDR1 SNHLY, CDR2 FYNNEI. CDR3 sequence reads: CASTAVTGKETQYF. As DNA, the CDR3 is TGTGCCAGCACTGCCGTGACGGGAAAAGAGACCCAGTACTTC.

This sequence joins TRBV9 and TRBJ2-1; perhaps TRBD2 as D (6 bases). The CDR3 sequence is 15 residues long. V lost 0 bases and J 3 bases, leaving 10 bases between the germline ends. The germline CDR1 and CDR2 sequences are SGDLS and YYNGEE. The CDR3 here is CASSVVSGNYNEQFF. In DNA, the CDR3 is TGTGCCAGCAGCGTAGTTAGCGGAAACTACAATGAGCAGTTCTTC. Looking up the rest from reference TRBV9 and TRBJ2-1 gives the full variable domain: DSGVTQTPKHLITATGQRVTLRCSPRSGDLSVYWYQQSLDQGLQFLIQYYNGEERAKGNILERFSAQQFPDLHSELNLSSLELGDSALYFCASSVVSGNYNEQFFGPGTRLTVL.

This clonotype has a count of ten or more. The chain uses TRBV28 and TRBJ1-6, with a possible D match to TRBD1 (6 bases). Per the germline V gene, CDR1 is MDHEN and CDR2 is SYDVKM. The CDR3 length is 15 residues. V dropped 2 bases and J dropped 3 bases, with 8 bases sitting between them. This CDR3 reads CASSLGTIYNSPLHF. The DNA of the CDR3 is TGTGCCAGCAGTTTAGGGACAATCTATAATTCACCCCTCCACTTT.

A remark on this clonotype: Because it lacks the conserved phenylalanine or tryptophan at the end, this CDR3 is likely a read error. The chain has TRBV6-8 and TRBJ1-5, with a possible D match to TRBD1 (5 bases). V lost 2 bases and J lost 3, with 11 bases in between. The length of the CDR3 is 15 residues. Looked up from germline, CDR1 is MNHGY and CDR2 is SAAAGT. For the CDR3, the DNA is TGTGCCAGCAGTTACGGCAGGGTGACCAATCAGCCCCAGCATCTT. As protein: CASSYGRVTNQPQHL.

This clonotype came up many times. CDR3 bases: TGTGCCAGCAGTTTATGGACAGACCTAAACTATGGCTACACCTTC. It specifies CASSLWTDLNYGYTF. The chain combines TRBV28 with TRBJ1-2; D might be TRBD1 (5 bases). Germline CDR1 MDHEN, CDR2 SYDVKM. The CDR3 sequence is 15 residues long. V was cut by 0 bases and J by 2 bases, with 10 bases left in between.

The rearrangement links TRBV6-1 to TRBJ2-1; 11 nucleotides agree with TRBD2. This CDR3 has 16 amino acids. Germline V gene data show CDR1 as MNHNS and CDR2 as SASEGT. The ends lost 7 bases at V and 3 bases at J; junction bases unmatched: 8. The CDR3 spells CASTLAGGVFYNEQFF. The CDR3 DNA is TGTGCCAGCACCCTAGCGGGAGGCGTATTCTACAATGAGCAGTTCTTC.

There are a few counts of this clonotype. The chain has TRBV5-4 and TRBJ2-7; 10 positions agree with TRBD2. The junction had 17 bases not matched to a gene; V was cut back by 5 bases and J by 9 bases. CDR1 is SGHNT, CDR2 YYREEE, per germline (reference sequence). This CDR3 contains 16 residues. CDR3 sequence reads: CASRRQWALAGARQYF. Here the CDR3 DNA reads TGTGCCAGCAGGAGACAATGGGCTCTAGCGGGAGCCAGGCAGTACTTC.

This clonotype was observed a handful of times. This chain links TRBV6-1 with TRBJ2-4, with D perhaps matching TRBD1 (5 bases). Germline V gene lookup returns CDR1 MNHNS and CDR2 SASEGT. This CDR3 contains 17 residues. Trimming removed 3 bases from V and 0 bases from J, with 15 bases in between. In DNA form, the CDR3 reads TGTGCCAGCAGTGACGGTAGGGGAAGTCTAGCCAAAAACATTCAGTACTTC. This sequence encodes CASSDGRGSLAKNIQYF.

This clonotype was found many times. The chain employs TRBV2 and TRBJ1-2; no firm D call. CDR3 length: 12 amino acids. From germline, CDR1 is SNHLY and CDR2 FYNNEI. Between the trimmed V and J ends, which lost 3 bases and 4 bases, there was a span of 6 bases. DNA of the CDR3: TGTGCCAGCAGTGAGGACCGCTATGGCTACACCTTC. Its translation is CASSEDRYGYTF.

CDR3 sequence: CASSDGEQYF. For the CDR3, the DNA is TGTGCCAGCAGTGACGGTGAGCAGTACTTC. The rearrangement joins TRBV6-1 to TRBJ2-7; D is uncertain. This CDR3 has 10 amino acids. V lost 3 bases and J lost 7, with 4 bases in between. Germline loops: CDR1 MNHNS, CDR2 SASEGT.

The chain combines TRBV5-1 with TRBJ2-5; TRBD1 might be the D (6 bases). Germline assignment: CDR1 SGHRS and CDR2 YFSETQ. CDR3 size: 13 residues. The V end lost 5 bases, the J end lost 5 bases, and 13 bases lay between the germline ends. The DNA of the CDR3 is TGCGCCAGCAGAAGCCAGGGGTACGAGACCCAGTACTTC. This gives the protein CASRSQGYETQYF.

This chain connects TRBV28 to TRBJ1-1, with a weak D call TRBD1 (5 bases). There are 15 residues in the CDR3. V was shortened by 5 bases and J by 2 bases, with 15 bases between the two germline ends. CDR1 and CDR2 (germline): MDHEN, SYDVKM. CDR3 region: CASSPGPGINTEAFF. Here the CDR3 DNA reads TGTGCCAGCAGTCCGGGGCCGGGGATTAACACTGAAGCTTTCTTT.

This clonotype was seen only a few times. A read error may account for a junction end that differs from germline. The chain combines TRBV5-1 with TRBJ2-3, with TRBD2 identical over 12 bases. The CDR3 runs to 16 residues. Germline V lookup: CDR1 SGHRS, CDR2 YFSETQ. The DNA for the CDR3 is TGTGCCAGCAGCTTTCCGGGACTAGCGGGCCCAGATACGCAGTATTTT. It translates to CASSFPGLAGPDTQYF.

This clonotype was observed many times. This chain connects TRBV6-1 to TRBJ1-1; TRBD1 might be the D (5 bases). Germline CDR1 reads MNHNS; CDR2 reads SASEGT. Trimming cost V 7 bases and J 0 bases, with 15 bases left between them. This CDR3 has 15 residues. The CDR3 DNA reads as TGTGCCAGCAAGACCTCAGGGCCGATGAACACTGAAGCTTTCTTT. Translation: CASKTSGPMNTEAFF.

The table lists this clonotype with a few counts. The chain joins TRBV15 to TRBJ2-3; possible D gene TRBD1, 6 bases. CDR3 length: 15 residues. V was trimmed by 4 bases and J by 0 bases, leaving 11 bases between them. Germline CDR1 and CDR2: LNHNV and YYDKDF (reference sequence). The chain's CDR3 is CATSIGTTSTDTQYF. The CDR3 nucleotides are TGTGCCACCAGCATCGGGACAACTAGCACAGATACGCAGTATTTT.

This clonotype came up many times. The chain links TRBV6-1 to TRBJ2-1; TRBD2 is a possible D gene (5 bases). The CDR3 is 15 amino acids. Trimming took 6 bases from V and 0 from J, leaving 12 bases between them. Germline CDR1 and CDR2: MNHNS and SASEGT. The CDR3 sequence is CASRRVGSSYNEQFF. In nucleotides, the CDR3 is TGTGCCAGCAGGCGGGTGGGGAGCTCCTACAATGAGCAGTTCTTC.

Ten or more counts support this clonotype. The chain joins TRBV18 to TRBJ1-2; a weak D match, TRBD1 (6 bases). The V end was cut by 2 bases, the J end by 0 bases, with 10 bases between. The CDR3 loop spans 15 amino acids. From germline, CDR1 is KGHSH and CDR2 LQKENI. CDR3 bases: TGTGCCAGCTCACCATACCGGGACACTAACTATGGCTACACCTTC. This sequence encodes CASSPYRDTNYGYTF.

This clonotype showed up many times. The rearrangement joins TRBV5-1 to TRBJ2-1; 12 bases are a match to TRBD2. Germline CDR1 is SGHRS and CDR2 is YFSETQ. The CDR3 is 15 amino acids. V was pared by 4 bases and J by 6 bases, with 5 bases of the junction left unmatched. CDR3 loop: CASSTPGLAGNEQFF. The CDR3 DNA is TGCGCCAGCAGCACACCGGGACTAGCGGGCAATGAGCAGTTCTTC.

This clonotype was detected ten times or more. This chain links TRBV7-9 with TRBJ2-7; D call uncertain. The CDR3 consists of 14 residues. The V gene's germline CDR1 is SEHNR and CDR2 FQNEAQ (reference sequence). The V gene lost 3 bases and the J gene lost 0 bases, with 9 bases spanning the gap. CDR3 residues: CASSLVSSSYEQYF. DNA of the CDR3: TGTGCCAGCAGCTTGGTCTCTAGCTCCTACGAGCAGTACTTC. Full variable domain (remainder filled in from reference TRBV7-9 and TRBJ2-7): DTGVSQNPRHKITKRGQNVTFRCDPISEHNRLYWYRQTLGQGPEFLTYFQNEAQLEKSRLLSDRFSAERPKGSFSTLEIQRTEQGDSAMYLCASSLVSSSYEQYFGPGTRLTVT.

This clonotype was counted only a few times. The chain couples TRBV6-1 to TRBJ1-5; unclear D gene. Germline V lookup: CDR1 MNHNS, CDR2 SASEGT. CDR3 length: 15 amino acids. The V and J ends lost 7 bases and 5 bases respectively, with 18 bases between them. The CDR3 DNA reads TGTGCCAGCAAGTATGGAGGCGGTTTAGATCAGCCCCAGCATTTT. Translating gives CASKYGGGLDQPQHF.

Ten or more counts support this clonotype. The V and J genes are TRBV20-1 and TRBJ2-5; TRBD2 is a possible D gene (6 bases). This CDR3 has 11 amino acids. V shed 5 bases and J shed 5 bases, with 9 bases lying between them. Germline V gene data show CDR1 as DFQATT and CDR2 as SNEGSKA (reference sequence). The CDR3 nucleotides are TGCAGTGCTCTAGGGAGGGAGACCCAGTACTTC. Its protein product is CSALGRETQYF.

In this sample, this clonotype turned up many times. The rearrangement links TRBV7-9 to TRBJ2-2, with TRBD2 matching over 9 bases. The CDR3 consists of 19 residues. Losses at the gene ends were 5 bases for V and 0 bases for J; bases not matched to a gene: 13. Germline CDR1 reads SEHNR; CDR2 reads FQNEAQ (reference sequence). CDR3 loop: CASSPSTSGEPANTGELFF. CDR3 DNA: TGTGCCAGCAGCCCATCGACTAGCGGAGAGCCAGCGAACACCGGGGAGCTGTTTTTT.

The chain is built from TRBV5-1 and TRBJ2-2; the match to TRBD2 covers 8 bases. This CDR3 has 15 residues. Losses at the gene ends were 0 bases for V and 3 bases for J; bases not matched to a gene: 1. Germline V gene lookup returns CDR1 SGHRS and CDR2 YFSETQ. The CDR3 is CASSLAGGDTGELFF. The CDR3 coding sequence is TGCGCCAGCAGCTTGGCCGGGGGGGACACCGGGGAGCTGTTTTTT. Drawing the rest from reference TRBV5-1 and TRBJ2-2, the complete variable domain is KAGVTQTPRYLIKTRGQQVTLSCSPISGHRSVSWYQQTPGQGLQFLFEYFSETQRNKGNFPGRFSGRQFSNSRSEMNVSTLELGDSALYLCASSLAGGDTGELFFGEGSRLTVL.

There are many counts of this clonotype. V is TRBV20-1 and J is TRBJ1-6; 7 nucleotides agree with TRBD1. Germline CDR1 and CDR2: DFQATT and SNEGSKA (reference sequence). The trim removed 4 bases at V and 6 bases at J, leaving 3 bases unmatched. CDR3 size: 13 residues. The CDR3 region is CSATGQANSPLHF. CDR3 DNA: TGCAGTGCTACCGGACAGGCTAATTCACCCCTCCACTTT.